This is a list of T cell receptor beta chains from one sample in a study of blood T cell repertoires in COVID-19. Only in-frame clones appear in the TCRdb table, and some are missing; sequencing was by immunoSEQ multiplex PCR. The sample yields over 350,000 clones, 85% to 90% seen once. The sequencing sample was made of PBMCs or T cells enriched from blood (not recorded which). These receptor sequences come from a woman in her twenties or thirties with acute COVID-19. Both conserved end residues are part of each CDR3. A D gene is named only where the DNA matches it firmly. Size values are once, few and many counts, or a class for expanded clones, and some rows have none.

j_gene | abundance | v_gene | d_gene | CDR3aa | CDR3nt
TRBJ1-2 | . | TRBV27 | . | CASSFSPGLSDNYGYTF | TGTGCCAGCAGTTTTTCACCGGGACTTTCAGATAACTATGGCTACACCTTC
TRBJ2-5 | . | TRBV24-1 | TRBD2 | CATSEGLAIAETQYF | TGTGCCACCAGTGAGGGACTAGCTATCGCGGAGACCCAGTACTTC
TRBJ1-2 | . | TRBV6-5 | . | CASSSEDWNGYTF | TGTGCCAGCAGTTCCGAAGACTGGAATGGCTACACCTTC
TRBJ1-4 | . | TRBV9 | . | CASSVATTNEKLFF | TGTGCCAGCAGCGTAGCCACAACTAATGAAAAACTGTTTTTT
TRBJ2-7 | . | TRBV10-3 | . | CAISDQNRNSFYEQYF | TGTGCCATCAGTGATCAAAACCGTAATAGCTTCTACGAGCAGTACTTC
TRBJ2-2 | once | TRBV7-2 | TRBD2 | CASSPGTRFSGELFF | TGTGCCAGCAGCCCCGGGACTAGATTTAGCGGGGAGCTATTTTTT
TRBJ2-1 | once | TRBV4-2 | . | CASRGQTGYNEQFF | TGTGCCAGCAGGGGGCAGACGGGTTACAATGAGCAGTTCTTC
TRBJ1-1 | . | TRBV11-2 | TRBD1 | CASSLRTGLTEAFF | TGTGCCAGCAGCTTAAGGACAGGGCTCACTGAAGCTTTCTTT
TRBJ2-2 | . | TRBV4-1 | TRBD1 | CASSHQRQGVGTGELFF | TGCGCCAGCAGCCACCAAAGACAGGGCGTCGGCACCGGGGAGCTGTTTTTT
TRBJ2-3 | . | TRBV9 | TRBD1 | CASSARQGRPDRTDTQYF | TGTGCCAGCAGCGCTCGACAGGGGAGGCCTGACCGGACAGATACGCAGTATTTT
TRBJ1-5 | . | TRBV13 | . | CASSLAGSNQPQHF | TGTGCCAGCAGCTTAGCAGGGAGCAATCAGCCCCAGCATTTT
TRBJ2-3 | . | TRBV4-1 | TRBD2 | CASSLPSGGTDTQYF | TGCGCCAGCAGCCTGCCTAGCGGCGGCACAGATACGCAGTATTTT
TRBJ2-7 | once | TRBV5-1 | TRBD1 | CASSFSDRGTGSYEQYF | TGCGCCAGCAGCTTTTCGGACAGGGGGACTGGGTCGTACGAGCAGTACTTC
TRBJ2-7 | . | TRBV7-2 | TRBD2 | CASSLGTSAKGEQYF | TGTGCCAGCAGCCTAGGGACTAGCGCAAAAGGGGAGCAGTACTTC
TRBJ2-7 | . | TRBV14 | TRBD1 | CASSRQGRYEQYF | TGTGCCAGCAGCCGACAGGGGCGCTACGAGCAGTACTTC
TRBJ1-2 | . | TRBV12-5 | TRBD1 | CASGLTGYNGYTF | TGTGCTAGTGGTCTGACAGGGTATAATGGCTACACCTTC